A selection of T cell receptor beta chains follows, all from one sample in a study of OX40 agonist ivuxolimab in advanced cancers. TCRdb's table, derived via immunoSEQ multiplex PCR, lists solely in-frame clones and lacks some. Of roughly 56,000 clones in the sample, around 83% were seen once. Here the sequenced sample was CD4+ or CD8+ T cells sorted from blood, taken in a trial of the OX40 agonist ivuxolimab. The receptors were sampled from an adult with an advanced solid tumor such as melanoma, head and neck, liver or kidney cancer. The CDR3 runs from the conserved cysteine through the conserved F or W. D genes are given only for firm matches. Clone size, where shown, is once, few, many, or a class for clones that have expanded.

NA,TRBD2,TRBV7-3,TRBJ2-1,CASSPGTSGRTPEQFF,TGTGCCAGCAGCCCAGGGACTAGCGGGAGGACCCCTGAGCAGTTCTTC
NA,TRBD1,TRBV19,TRBJ1-4,CASSTGGAFNEKLFF,TGTGCCAGTAGCACAGGGGGCGCGTTTAATGAAAAACTGTTTTTT
NA,NA,TRBV7-2,TRBJ1-6,CASMGSYNSPLHF,TGTGCCAGCATGGGCTCCTATAATTCACCCCTCCACTTT
NA,NA,TRBV15,TRBJ2-1,CATSRGQFSGYNEQFF,TGTGCCACCAGCAGAGGTCAGTTTAGCGGCTACAATGAGCAGTTCTTC
NA,NA,TRBV4-1,TRBJ2-5,CASSQERTQETQYF,TGCGCCAGCAGCCAAGAGAGGACCCAAGAGACCCAGTACTTC
NA,TRBD1,TRBV6-1,TRBJ2-7,CASRDGGQGYEQYF,TGTGCCAGCAGGGACGGGGGACAGGGCTACGAGCAGTACTTC
NA,NA,TRBV5-1,TRBJ2-2,CASSSELGADTGELFF,TGCGCCAGCAGCTCGGAGCTCGGGGCTGACACCGGGGAGCTGTTTTTT
NA,NA,TRBV27,TRBJ1-5,CASSLTGNQPQHF,TGTGCCAGCAGTTTGACGGGCAATCAGCCCCAGCATTTT
medium-sized,NA,TRBV5-1,TRBJ2-7,CASSSELLGEQYF,TGCGCCAGCAGCAGTGAATTGCTAGGGGAGCAGTACTTC
NA,TRBD1,TRBV10-3,TRBJ1-1,CAISESQGGAEAFF,TGTGCCATCAGTGAGTCCCAGGGGGGCGCTGAAGCTTTCTTT
NA,NA,TRBV2,TRBJ2-7,CASSDTPGYEQYF,TGTGCCAGCAGTGATACTCCGGGGTACGAGCAGTACTTC
once,NA,TRBV11-3,TRBJ2-5,CASSLGQEETQYF,TGTGCCAGCAGCTTAGGGCAGGAAGAGACCCAGTACTTC
NA,NA,TRBV30,TRBJ1-4,CAWSFRGSLTNEKLFF,TGTGCCTGGAGTTTCAGGGGTTCTCTTACTAATGAAAAACTGTTTTTT
NA,TRBD2,TRBV28,TRBJ2-7,CASSIPAGGPNEQYF,TGTGCCAGCAGTATTCCCGCGGGAGGGCCGAACGAGCAGTACTTC
NA,NA,TRBV7-9,TRBJ2-3,CASSISGSRDTQYF,TGTGCCAGCAGCATAAGTGGCAGCCGGGATACGCAGTATTTT
NA,TRBD2,TRBV9,TRBJ2-1,CASSASGRADEQFF,TGTGCCAGCAGCGCTAGCGGGAGGGCCGATGAGCAGTTCTTC
NA,NA,TRBV18,TRBJ1-1,CASSPGSNTEAFF,TGTGCCAGCTCACCGGGTTCGAACACTGAAGCTTTCTTT
NA,TRBD2,TRBV5-4,TRBJ2-5,CASSFSAGGKETQYF,TGTGCCAGCAGCTTTTCTGCGGGAGGGAAAGAGACCCAGTACTTC
NA,NA,TRBV6-1,TRBJ2-1,CASSGQAGSYNEQFF,TGTGCCAGCAGTGGTCAAGCGGGCTCCTACAATGAGCAGTTCTTC
NA,NA,TRBV9,TRBJ1-2,CASSPIETYSDDLHGYTF,TGTGCCAGCAGCCCTATCGAGACCTACAGCGACGATCTACATGGCTACACCTTC
NA,TRBD1,TRBV30,TRBJ2-7,CAWSVTGTGGAEQYF,TGTGCCTGGAGTGTAACCGGGACAGGGGGCGCCGAGCAGTACTTC
NA,TRBD2,TRBV28,TRBJ2-1,CASSIGTSGNYNEQFF,TGTGCCAGCAGTATTGGGACTAGCGGGAATTACAATGAGCAGTTCTTC
NA,TRBD2,TRBV7-9,TRBJ2-5,CASSPMLGTKKETQYF,TGTGCCAGCAGCCCGATGTTAGGGACTAAAAAAGAGACCCAGTACTTC
NA,NA,TRBV19,TRBJ1-5,CASSPGRASWNQPQHF,TGTGCCAGCAGCCCTGGTAGGGCTTCGTGGAATCAGCCCCAGCATTTT
once,NA,TRBV6-5,TRBJ1-1,CASSYSRRSMNTEAFF,TGTGCCAGCAGTTACTCGAGGAGGTCCATGAACACTGAAGCTTTCTTT
NA,TRBD2,TRBV6-6,TRBJ2-1,CASSYSSGGQGQFF,TGTGCCAGCAGTTACTCGAGCGGGGGGCAAGGGCAGTTCTTC
NA,NA,TRBV7-6,TRBJ2-7,CASSSLKPTTPTILDEQYF,TGTGCCAGCAGCTCCCTAAAACCGACTACCCCTACTATATTGGACGAGCAGTACTTC